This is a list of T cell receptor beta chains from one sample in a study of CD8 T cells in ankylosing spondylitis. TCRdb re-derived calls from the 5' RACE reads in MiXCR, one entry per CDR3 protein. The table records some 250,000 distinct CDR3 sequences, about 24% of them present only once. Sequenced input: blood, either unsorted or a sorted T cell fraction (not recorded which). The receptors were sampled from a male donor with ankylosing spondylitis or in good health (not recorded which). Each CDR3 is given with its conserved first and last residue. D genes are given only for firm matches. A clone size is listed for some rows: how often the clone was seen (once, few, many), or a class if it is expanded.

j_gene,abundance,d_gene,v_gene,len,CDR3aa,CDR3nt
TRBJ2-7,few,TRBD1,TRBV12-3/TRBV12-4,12,CASTRTGYEQYF,TGTGCCAGTACTCGGACAGGCTACGAGCAGTACTTC
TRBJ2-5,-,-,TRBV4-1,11,CASGRQETQYF,TGCGCCAGTGGACGGCAAGAGACCCAGTACTTC
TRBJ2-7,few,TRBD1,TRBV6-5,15,CASSYSDRGRYEQYF,TGTGCCAGCAGTTACTCGGACAGGGGTCGCTACGAGCAGTACTTC
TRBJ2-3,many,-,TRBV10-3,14,CAIRGWGDTDTQYF,TGTGCCATCAGGGGATGGGGAGACACAGATACGCAGTATTTT
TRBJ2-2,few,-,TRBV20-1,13,CSASNDFTGELFF,TGCAGTGCTAGTAACGATTTCACCGGGGAGCTGTTTTTT
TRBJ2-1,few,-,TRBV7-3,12,CASSSRTGEQFF,TGTGCCAGCAGCTCCCGAACCGGTGAGCAGTTCTTC
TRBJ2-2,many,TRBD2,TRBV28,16,CASRGSGGANTGELFF,TGTGCCAGCAGAGGGAGCGGGGGGGCGAACACCGGGGAGCTGTTTTTT
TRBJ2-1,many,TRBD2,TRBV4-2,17,CASSQLQPQAGGNEQFF,TGTGCCAGCAGCCAACTACAACCCCAAGCGGGGGGGAATGAGCAGTTCTTC
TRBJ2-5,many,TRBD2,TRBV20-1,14,CSALKGTSGETQYF,TGCAGTGCTCTAAAGGGGACTAGCGGAGAGACCCAGTACTTC
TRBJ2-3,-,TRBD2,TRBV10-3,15,CAISERLAGTDTQYF,TGTGCCATCAGTGAACGACTAGCGGGCACAGATACGCAGTATTTT
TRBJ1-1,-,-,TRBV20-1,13,CSAQRSLNTEAFF,TGCAGTGCCCAGCGCAGTCTGAACACTGAAGCTTTCTTT
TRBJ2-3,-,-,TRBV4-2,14,CASSQFSGTDTQYF,TGTGCCAGCAGCCAATTCAGCGGCACAGATACGCAGTATTTT
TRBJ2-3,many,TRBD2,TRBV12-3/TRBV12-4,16,CASRRRASGGTDTQYF,TGTGCCAGCAGGCGTCGGGCTAGCGGGGGCACAGATACGCAGTATTTT
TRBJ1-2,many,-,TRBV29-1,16,CSVEDTRADGNYGYTF,TGCAGCGTTGAAGATACGCGTGCGGACGGGAACTATGGCTACACCTTC
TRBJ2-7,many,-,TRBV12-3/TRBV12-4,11,CASSRGYEQYF,TGTGCCAGCAGCCGAGGGTACGAGCAGTACTTC
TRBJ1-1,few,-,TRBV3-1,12,CASSQRGFEAFF,TGTGCCAGCAGCCAAAGGGGGTTTGAAGCTTTCTTT
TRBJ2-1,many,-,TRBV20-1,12,CSAEQAYNEQFF,TGCAGTGCGGAACAGGCCTACAATGAGCAGTTCTTC
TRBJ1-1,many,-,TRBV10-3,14,CAITREMGNTEAFF,TGTGCCATCACAAGAGAGATGGGGAACACTGAAGCTTTCTTT
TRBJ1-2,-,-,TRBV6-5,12,CASSYSGGGYTF,TGTGCCAGCAGTTACTCCGGGGGCGGCTACACCTTC
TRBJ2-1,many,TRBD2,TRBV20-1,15,CSARDGASGDNEQFF,TGCAGTGCTAGAGATGGCGCTAGCGGGGACAATGAGCAGTTCTTC
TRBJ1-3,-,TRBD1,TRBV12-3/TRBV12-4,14,CASSPGGSGNTIYF,TGTGCCAGCAGTCCAGGGGGCTCTGGAAACACCATATATTTT
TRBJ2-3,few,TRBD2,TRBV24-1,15,CATSDRTSDTDTQYF,TGTGCCACCAGTGATCGGACTAGCGACACAGATACGCAGTATTTT
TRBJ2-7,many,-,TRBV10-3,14,CAISGDGSAYEQYF,TGTGCCATCAGCGGGGACGGAAGCGCCTACGAGCAGTACTTC
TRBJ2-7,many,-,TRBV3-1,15,CASSHWDTFSYEQYF,TGTGCCAGCAGCCATTGGGACACCTTCTCCTACGAGCAGTACTTC
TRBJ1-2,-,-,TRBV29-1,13,CSADTTTGYGYTF,TGCAGCGCTGATACTACGACAGGCTATGGCTACACCTTC
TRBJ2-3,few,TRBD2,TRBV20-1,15,CSARRLAGVPDTQYF,TGCAGTGCTAGAAGACTAGCGGGGGTTCCAGATACGCAGTATTTT
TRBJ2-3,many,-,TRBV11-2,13,CASSLQRTDTQYF,TGTGCCAGCAGCTTACAACGGACAGATACGCAGTATTTT
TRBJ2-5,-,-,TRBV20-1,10,CSAQRGTQYF,TGCAGTGCTCAACGTGGGACCCAGTACTTC
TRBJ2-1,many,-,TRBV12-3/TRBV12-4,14,CATERASSYNEQFF,TGTGCGACAGAGCGGGCTAGCTCCTACAATGAGCAGTTCTTC
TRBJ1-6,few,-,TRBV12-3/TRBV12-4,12,CASSLGPGALHF,TGTGCCAGCAGTTTAGGGCCCGGGGCCCTCCACTTT
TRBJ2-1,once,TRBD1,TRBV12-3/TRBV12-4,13,CASRLTGSGEQFF,TGTGCCAGCAGGCTGACAGGGTCCGGTGAGCAGTTCTTC